These T cell receptor beta chains were read from a single sample in a study of tumor-infiltrating lymphocytes in primary liver carcinoma. TCRdb re-called the multiplex PCR reads through MiXCR, storing one row per CDR3 protein. Among about 96,000 distinct CDR3 sequences listed, roughly 70% were seen once. The source material was tumor-adjacent normal liver tissue. These receptor sequences come from a man aged 40-49 years with primary liver carcinoma and hepatitis B virus infection. Each CDR3 is given with its conserved first and last residue. The D gene is left open where the match is weak. The size field is filled for only some rows; it gives once, few, many or a size class.

d_call: .; clone_size: many; v_call: TRBV6-6; cdr3_length: 16; j_call: TRBJ2-6; cdr3_nt: TGTGCCAGCAGTTACTCGGTGGCACCTGGGGCCAACGTCCTGACTTTC; cdr3_aa: CASSYSVAPGANVLTF
d_call: TRBD1; clone_size: .; v_call: TRBV6-5; cdr3_length: 14; j_call: TRBJ1-2; cdr3_nt: TGTGTCAGCACCGCGACAGGGCCTGGGGATGACTACACCTTC; cdr3_aa: CVSTATGPGDDYTF
d_call: TRBD2; clone_size: .; v_call: TRBV7-8; cdr3_length: 15; j_call: TRBJ2-5; cdr3_nt: TGTGCCAGCAGCTTAGCGGTGGCGGGGAGGGAGGCCCAGTACTTC; cdr3_aa: CASSLAVAGREAQYF
d_call: TRBD2; clone_size: .; v_call: TRBV28; cdr3_length: 15; j_call: TRBJ2-1; cdr3_nt: TGTGCCAGCAACCCTACTAGCGGGAGTCACAATGAGCAGTTCTTC; cdr3_aa: CASNPTSGSHNEQFF
d_call: .; clone_size: many; v_call: TRBV6-2/TRBV6-3; cdr3_length: 13; j_call: TRBJ1-2; cdr3_nt: TGTGCCAGCAGCACAGGGTGGGACTATGGCTACACCTTC; cdr3_aa: CASSTGWDYGYTF
d_call: .; clone_size: once; v_call: TRBV11-1; cdr3_length: 14; j_call: TRBJ1-6; cdr3_nt: TGTACCAGCAGCCGCAGGGGAAATAATTCACCCTTCCACTTT; cdr3_aa: CTSSRRGNNSPFHF
d_call: .; clone_size: medium-sized; v_call: TRBV11-2; cdr3_length: 11; j_call: TRBJ2-1; cdr3_nt: TGTGCCAGCAGCTCAGGCAATGAGCAGTTCTTC; cdr3_aa: CASSSGNEQFF
d_call: .; clone_size: many; v_call: TRBV6-2/TRBV6-3; cdr3_length: 14; j_call: TRBJ2-7; cdr3_nt: TGTGCCAGCAGTTACGAGGCAGGGACCTACGAGCAGTACTTC; cdr3_aa: CASSYEAGTYEQYF
d_call: TRBD2; clone_size: few; v_call: TRBV11-2; cdr3_length: 14; j_call: TRBJ2-3; cdr3_nt: TGTGCCAGCAGCCCCGGGACTAACGAAGATACGCATTATTTT; cdr3_aa: CASSPGTNEDTHYF
d_call: .; clone_size: .; v_call: TRBV6-6; cdr3_length: 15; j_call: TRBJ2-1; cdr3_nt: TGTGCCAGCAGTTACTCGAGGCCTTCCTACAATGAGCAGCTCTTC; cdr3_aa: CASSYSRPSYNEQLF
d_call: TRBD1; clone_size: many; v_call: TRBV5-4; cdr3_length: 16; j_call: TRBJ1-2; cdr3_nt: TGTGCCAGCAGCACTAACCAGGGGGGTCGGGATCGGGGCTACACCTTC; cdr3_aa: CASSTNQGGRDRGYTF
d_call: TRBD2; clone_size: .; v_call: TRBV6-5; cdr3_length: 15; j_call: TRBJ2-5; cdr3_nt: TGTGCCAGCAGTAGGGAGGGAAGGCCCCAAGGGACCCAGTATTTC; cdr3_aa: CASSREGRPQGTQYF
d_call: .; clone_size: .; v_call: TRBV11-2; cdr3_length: 13; j_call: TRBJ1-2; cdr3_nt: TGTGCCAGCAGCGGCGGACTCGGGTATGGCTATACCTTC; cdr3_aa: CASSGGLGYGYTF
d_call: TRBD1; clone_size: .; v_call: TRBV19; cdr3_length: 15; j_call: TRBJ2-7; cdr3_nt: TGTGCTAGTAGTGACCCCAGGGGGAGCACCTACGAGCAGTACTTC; cdr3_aa: CASSDPRGSTYEQYF
d_call: .; clone_size: .; v_call: TRBV28; cdr3_length: 13; j_call: TRBJ1-2; cdr3_nt: TGTGCCAGCAGTCCCCCCTCCGGAGCCGGCTACACCTTC; cdr3_aa: CASSPPSGAGYTF
d_call: TRBD1; clone_size: .; v_call: TRBV4-2; cdr3_length: 17; j_call: TRBJ1-2; cdr3_nt: TGTGCCAACAGCCCCCGGGACAGAGAGGGCCTGGGGAGTGGCCACACCTTC; cdr3_aa: CANSPRDREGLGSGHTF
d_call: TRBD1; clone_size: .; v_call: TRBV5-1; cdr3_length: 15; j_call: TRBJ2-2; cdr3_nt: TGCGCCAGCAGCTGGAACAGGGGGAACACCGGGGAGCTGTTTTTT; cdr3_aa: CASSWNRGNTGELFF
d_call: .; clone_size: .; v_call: TRBV4-1; cdr3_length: 21; j_call: TRBJ2-5; cdr3_nt: TGCGCCAGCAGCCAGGACCCCCCGGGAAATAGTCCCATCTCCAACCGGGAGACCCAGTACTTC; cdr3_aa: CASSQDPPGNSPISNRETQYF
d_call: .; clone_size: .; v_call: TRBV10-3; cdr3_length: 16; j_call: TRBJ2-2; cdr3_nt: TGTGTCATCAGTGTCGGCGGGACAGCTAACACCGGGGAGCTGCTTTTT; cdr3_aa: CVISVGGTANTGELLF
d_call: .; clone_size: .; v_call: TRBV11-2; cdr3_length: 17; j_call: TRBJ2-5; cdr3_nt: TGTGCCAGCAGCTTAGGTATCCTAGTGGGGGGACAAGAGATCCAGTACTTC; cdr3_aa: CASSLGILVGGQEIQYF
d_call: .; clone_size: medium-sized; v_call: TRBV11-1; cdr3_length: 19; j_call: TRBJ2-6; cdr3_nt: TGTGCCAGCAGCCCCCGGGGGAGCGGTGTTAACTCTGGGGCCAACGTCCTGACTTTC; cdr3_aa: CASSPRGSGVNSGANVLTF
d_call: TRBD2; clone_size: few; v_call: TRBV28; cdr3_length: 15; j_call: TRBJ2-2; cdr3_nt: TGTGCCAGCAGCGGAGCGGGAGGCATTTGGGGGGAGCTGTTTTTT; cdr3_aa: CASSGAGGIWGELFF
d_call: TRBD2; clone_size: .; v_call: TRBV28; cdr3_length: 15; j_call: TRBJ2-2; cdr3_nt: TGTGCCAGCAGATGGACTAGCGGGAGCACCGGGGAGCTGTTTTTT; cdr3_aa: CASRWTSGSTGELFF
d_call: .; clone_size: once; v_call: TRBV21-1; cdr3_length: 13; j_call: TRBJ2-7; cdr3_nt: TGTGCCAGCAGCAAACCTGTCTTCAGCGAGCAGTACTTC; cdr3_aa: CASSKPVFSEQYF
d_call: .; clone_size: .; v_call: TRBV6-5; cdr3_length: 14; j_call: TRBJ2-5; cdr3_nt: TGTGCCAGCAGTTACGACGCGGCACAAGAGACCCAGTACTTC; cdr3_aa: CASSYDAAQETQYF
d_call: .; clone_size: .; v_call: TRBV28; cdr3_length: 17; j_call: TRBJ1-4; cdr3_nt: TGTGCCAGCAGTTTGGTCCGAGGGCAGGGAGGACTGGAAAAACTGTTTTTT; cdr3_aa: CASSLVRGQGGLEKLFF